This is a list of T cell receptor beta chains from one sample in a study of breast tumors, draining lymph nodes, adjacent tissues. TCRdb ran MiXCR on the multiplex PCR reads and lists one entry per CDR3 protein. The sample records 150,000 to 200,000 distinct CDR3 sequences, more than 25% being singletons. The specimen sequenced was axillary lymph node tissue. The receptors were gathered from a female donor with breast cancer. Some clones in this sample may be carry-over from other donors' samples. Both conserved end residues are part of each CDR3. The D gene is left open where the match is weak. Size is omitted from some rows. Given values are once, few, many or a class for expanded clones.

D	V	J	size	CDR3	DNA
-	TRBV27	TRBJ2-1	-	CASRKQARLYNEQFF	TGTGCCAGCAGGAAACAGGCCCGCCTCTACAATGAGCAGTTCTTC
-	TRBV29-1	TRBJ1-2	-	CSDPGSGYTF	TGCAGCGACCCAGGGAGCGGCTACACCTTC
TRBD1	TRBV7-9	TRBJ1-1	few	CASSSDRGDTEAFF	TGTGCCAGCAGCTCGGACAGGGGGGACACTGAAGCTTTCTTT
TRBD2	TRBV10-3	TRBJ2-7	-	CAISDGSTSGSYEQYF	TGTGCCATCAGTGATGGATCGACTAGCGGGAGTTACGAGCAGTACTTC
TRBD1	TRBV10-1	TRBJ2-3	medium-sized	CASSSDRAPSTDTQYF	TGCGCCAGCAGCTCGGACAGGGCTCCTAGCACAGATACGCAGTATTTT
TRBD1	TRBV12-3/TRBV12-4	TRBJ1-3	many	CASSPHRGLGNTIYF	TGTGCCAGCAGTCCACACAGGGGGCTCGGAAACACCATATATTTT
TRBD2	TRBV7-9	TRBJ2-1	-	CASSKVAGGPVNEQFF	TGTGCCAGCAGTAAAGTAGCGGGGGGGCCGGTCAATGAGCAGTTCTTC
TRBD1	TRBV19	TRBJ1-1	-	CASKRQGDNTEAFF	TGTGCCTCGAAGAGACAGGGGGACAACACTGAAGCTTTCTTT
TRBD1	TRBV11-2	TRBJ2-7	many	CASSPKGLTGVYEQYF	TGTGCCAGCAGCCCTAAGGGATTGACAGGGGTCTACGAGCAGTACTTC
-	TRBV5-7	TRBJ1-1	-	CASQGNTEAFF	TGTGCCAGCCAGGGGAACACTGAAGCTTTCTTT
-	TRBV29-1	TRBJ2-2	many	CSVDRGVDDTGELFF	TGCAGCGTTGACAGGGGGGTTGACGACACCGGGGAGCTGTTTTTT
-	TRBV7-3	TRBJ2-2	-	CASRRAGRATGELLF	TGTGCCAGCCGAAGGGCGGGGCGGGCTACCGGGGAGCTGCTTTTT
TRBD2	TRBV3-1	TRBJ2-1	few	CASSQERLAGDVYNEQFF	TGTGCCAGCAGCCAAGAGAGACTAGCGGGAGACGTTTACAATGAGCAGTTCTTC
TRBD2	TRBV27	TRBJ2-7	-	CASSVPPLAGDHPQYF	TGTGCCAGCAGTGTCCCCCCACTAGCGGGGGACCATCCGCAGTACTTC
-	TRBV25-1	TRBJ1-2	-	CASSGQGAYGYTF	TGTGCCAGCAGCGGTCAGGGCGCCTATGGCTACACCTTC
TRBD2	TRBV19	TRBJ2-6	many	CASTLAGVSGANVLTF	TGTGCCAGTACACTAGCGGGGGTATCTGGGGCCAACGTCCTGACTTTC
TRBD1	TRBV9	TRBJ2-7	-	CASSVAPASGQSYEQYF	TGTGCCAGCAGCGTAGCCCCCGCCTCGGGACAGTCATACGAGCAGTACTTC
-	TRBV4-3	TRBJ2-1	many	CASSQDGGVGAYNEQFF	TGCGCCAGCAGCCAAGATGGGGGAGTTGGAGCCTACAATGAGCAGTTCTTC
-	TRBV27	TRBJ1-2	many	CASSFSTLTDGYTF	TGTGCCAGCAGTTTTTCGACGCTAACGGATGGCTACACCTTC
TRBD2	TRBV30	TRBJ2-1	many	CAWSGSGRAYNEQFF	TGTGCCTGGTCCGGTAGCGGGAGGGCCTACAATGAGCAGTTCTTC
TRBD1	TRBV2	TRBJ1-1	few	CASSARGTGGTEAFF	TGTGCCAGCAGTGCGAGGGGGACAGGGGGCACTGAAGCTTTCTTT
-	TRBV12-3/TRBV12-4	TRBJ1-6	many	CASSLGAAGDSPLHF	TGTGCCAGCAGTTTAGGCGCGGCAGGAGATTCACCCCTCCACTTT
-	TRBV4-2	TRBJ2-1	many	CASSRSRDHSSYNEQFF	TGTGCCAGCAGCCGTTCCCGGGACCATAGCTCCTACAATGAGCAGTTCTTC
TRBD1	TRBV19	TRBJ1-5	-	CASSPRQGLHQPRHF	TGTGCCAGTAGTCCACGACAGGGCCTCCACCAGCCCCGGCATTTC
-	TRBV11-2	TRBJ2-2	-	CASSLGGCANTGELFF	TGTGCCAGCAGCTTAGGGGGCTGTGCGAACACCGGGGAGCTGTTTTTT
TRBD2	TRBV4-3	TRBJ2-1	many	CASSQEPSGYNEQFF	TGCGCCAGCAGCCAAGAACCTAGCGGTTACAATGAGCAGTTCTTC
TRBD1	TRBV7-3	TRBJ1-5	-	CASSSDSDRGQAKRF	TGTGCCAGCAGCTCTGACTCCGACAGGGGGCAAGCTAAGCGTTTT
-	TRBV10-2	TRBJ2-5	-	CASRGVSQETQYF	TGCGCCAGCAGAGGAGTTTCCCAAGAGACCCAGTACTTC
-	TRBV6-6	TRBJ2-3	-	CATRPKGHTDTQYF	TGTGCCACCCGACCGAAAGGACACACAGATACGCAGTATTTT
-	TRBV19	TRBJ2-1	-	CASSRTGGGDEQFF	TGTGCCAGTAGTAGGACAGGTGGAGGGGATGAGCAGTTCTTC
-	TRBV6-6	TRBJ1-1	few	CASSHPREGQGNTEAFF	TGTGCCAGCAGTCACCCCCGGGAGGGTCAGGGGAACACTGAAGCTTTCTTT